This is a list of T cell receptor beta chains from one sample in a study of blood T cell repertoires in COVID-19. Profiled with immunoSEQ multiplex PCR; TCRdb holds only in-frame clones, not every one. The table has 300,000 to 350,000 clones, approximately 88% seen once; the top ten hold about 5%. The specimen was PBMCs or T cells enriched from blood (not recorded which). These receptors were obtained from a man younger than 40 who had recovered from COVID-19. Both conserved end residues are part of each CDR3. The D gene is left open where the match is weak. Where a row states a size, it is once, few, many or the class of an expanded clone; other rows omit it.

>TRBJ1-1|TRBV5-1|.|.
CASSLVASNTEAFF
TGCGCCAGCAGCTTGGTGGCATCGAACACTGAAGCTTTCTTT
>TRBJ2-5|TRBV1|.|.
CTSSQDRLAGGLEGQYF
TGCACCAGCAGCCAAGATCGGCTAGCGGGGGGTTTGGAGGGCCAGTACTTC
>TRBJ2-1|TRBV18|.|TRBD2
CASSVAGESNEQFF
TGTGCCAGCTCAGTGGCGGGGGAGAGCAATGAGCAGTTCTTC
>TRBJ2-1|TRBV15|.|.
CATSPGRQGYNEQFF
TGTGCCACCAGCCCGGGGAGGCAGGGATACAATGAGCAGTTCTTC
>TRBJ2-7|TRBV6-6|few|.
CASSYLEGEQYF
TGTGCCAGCAGTTACTTGGAGGGCGAGCAGTACTTC
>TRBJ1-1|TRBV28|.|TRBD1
CASRRGQGTEAFF
TGTGCCAGCAGGAGGGGGCAGGGCACTGAAGCTTTCTTT
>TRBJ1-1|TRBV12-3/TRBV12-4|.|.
CASSFDRNTEAFF
TGTGCCAGCAGTTTCGACAGAAACACTGAAGCTTTCTTT
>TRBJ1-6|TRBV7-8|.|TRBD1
CASSGGTGWNSPLHF
TGTGCCAGCAGCGGCGGGACAGGGTGGAATTCACCCCTCCACTTT
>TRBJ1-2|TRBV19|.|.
CASSFGRGNYGYTF
TGTGCCAGTAGTTTTGGTCGGGGTAACTATGGCTACACCTTC
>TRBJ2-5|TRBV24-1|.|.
CATSDIPGAQYF
TGTGCCACCAGTGACATCCCAGGGGCCCAGTACTTC
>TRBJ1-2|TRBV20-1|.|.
CSASQGSAYGYTF
TGCAGTGCTAGTCAGGGATCCGCCTATGGCTACACCTTC
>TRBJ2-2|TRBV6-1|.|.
CASSDPTEGESTGELFF
TGTGCCAGCAGTGACCCCACCGAGGGCGAAAGCACCGGGGAGCTGTTTTTT
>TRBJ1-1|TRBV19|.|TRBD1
CASSRAGGRDTEAFF
TGTGCCAGTAGTAGGGCAGGGGGCCGGGACACTGAAGCTTTCTTT
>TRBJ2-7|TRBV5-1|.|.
CASSFDRGGVYEQYF
TGCGCCAGCAGCTTCGACAGGGGAGGGGTCTACGAGCAGTACTTC
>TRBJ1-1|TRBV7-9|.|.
CASSLVGGAEAFF
TGTGCCAGCAGCTTAGTGGGGGGTGCTGAAGCTTTCTTT
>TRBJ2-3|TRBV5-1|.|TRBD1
CASSLGPDRGQDTQYF
TGCGCCAGCAGCTTGGGACCGGACAGGGGGCAAGATACGCAGTATTTT
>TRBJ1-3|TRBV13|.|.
CASSLEGQGMEHGNTIYF
TGTGCCAGCAGCTTAGAGGGGCAGGGGATGGAACATGGAAACACCATATATTTT
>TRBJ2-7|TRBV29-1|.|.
CSVVAEIYEQYF
TGCAGCGTTGTGGCTGAAATCTACGAGCAGTACTTC
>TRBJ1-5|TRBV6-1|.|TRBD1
CASSGQGPYSNQPQHF
TGTGCCAGCAGTGGACAGGGTCCTTATAGCAATCAGCCCCAGCATTTT
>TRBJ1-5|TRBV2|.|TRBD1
CASSTGVGNQPQHF
TGTGCCAGCAGTACAGGGGTGGGCAATCAGCCCCAGCATTTT
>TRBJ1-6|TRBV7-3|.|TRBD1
CASSYDRGNSPLHF
TGTGCCAGCAGTTACGACAGGGGAAATTCACCCCTCCACTTT
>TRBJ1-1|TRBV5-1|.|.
CASSLGGMNTEAFF
TGCGCCAGCAGCTTGGGAGGTATGAACACTGAAGCTTTCTTT
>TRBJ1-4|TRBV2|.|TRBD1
CASSERQGKLFF
TGTGCCAGCAGTGAAAGACAGGGAAAACTGTTTTTT
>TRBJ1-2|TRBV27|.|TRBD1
CASSSVQGAEGYTF
TGTGCCAGCAGTTCCGTACAGGGGGCGGAGGGCTACACCTTC
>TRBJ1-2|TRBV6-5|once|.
CASRNREYSYTF
TGTGCCAGCAGAAACAGAGAATATAGCTACACCTTC
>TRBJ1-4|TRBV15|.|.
CATSRVNEKLFF
TGTGCCACCAGCAGAGTAAATGAAAAACTGTTTTTT
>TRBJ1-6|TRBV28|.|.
CASSLGGLYNSPLHF
TGTGCCAGCAGTTTAGGGGGCTTGTATAATTCACCCCTCCACTTT
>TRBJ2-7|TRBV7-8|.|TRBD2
CASSLAAGLAGSEQYF
TGTGCCAGCAGCTTAGCCGCGGGACTAGCGGGGAGCGAGCAGTACTTC
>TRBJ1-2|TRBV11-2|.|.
CASSLDPSGNYGYTF
TGTGCCAGCAGCTTAGATCCCTCAGGGAACTATGGCTACACCTTC
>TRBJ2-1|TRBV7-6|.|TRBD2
CASSRTSGETEQFF
TGTGCCAGCAGCCGGACTAGCGGGGAGACCGAGCAGTTCTTC